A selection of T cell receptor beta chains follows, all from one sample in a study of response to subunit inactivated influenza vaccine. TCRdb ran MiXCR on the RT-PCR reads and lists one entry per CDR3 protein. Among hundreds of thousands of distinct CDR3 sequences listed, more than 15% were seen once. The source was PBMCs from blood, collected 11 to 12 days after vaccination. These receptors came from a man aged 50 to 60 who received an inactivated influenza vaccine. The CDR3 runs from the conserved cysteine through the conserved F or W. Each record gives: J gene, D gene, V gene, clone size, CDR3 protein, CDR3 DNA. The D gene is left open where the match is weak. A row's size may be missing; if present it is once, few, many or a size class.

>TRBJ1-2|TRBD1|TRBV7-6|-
CASSTGQGVDGYTF
TGTGCCAGCAGCACCGGACAGGGAGTTGACGGCTACACCTTC
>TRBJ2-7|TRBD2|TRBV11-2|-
CASSLAPGLADYEQYF
TGTGCCAGCAGCTTAGCCCCGGGACTAGCGGACTACGAGCAGTACTTC
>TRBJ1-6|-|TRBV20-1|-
CSASEGVNSPLHF
TGCAGTGCTAGCGAGGGGGTTAATTCACCCCTCCACTTT
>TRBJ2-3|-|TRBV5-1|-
CASSLAMRLVRSRPTDTQYF
TGCGCCAGCAGCTTGGCCATGAGGCTAGTGAGGAGTCGTCCCACAGATACGCAGTATTTT
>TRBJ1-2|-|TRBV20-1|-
CSAINPGLASHGYTF
TGCAGTGCTATTAACCCAGGGTTGGCCTCACATGGCTACACCTTC
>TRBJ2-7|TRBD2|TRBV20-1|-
CSAESGGSYEQYF
TGCAGTGCTGAGAGCGGGGGCTCCTACGAGCAGTACTTC
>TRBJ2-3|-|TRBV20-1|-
CSASRAGGGRTDTQYF
TGCAGTGCTAGCAGGGCTGGCGGTGGTCGCACAGATACGCAGTATTTT
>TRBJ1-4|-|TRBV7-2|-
CASSKQGAGEKLFF
TGTGCCAGCAGTAAACAGGGAGCGGGTGAAAAACTGTTTTTT
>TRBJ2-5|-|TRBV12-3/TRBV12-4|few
CASSPYGPETQYF
TGTGCCAGCAGCCCTTACGGGCCAGAGACCCAGTACTTC
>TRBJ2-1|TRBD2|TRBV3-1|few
CASSLSGRGRDEQFF
TGTGCCAGCAGCCTTAGCGGGAGGGGGAGGGATGAGCAGTTCTTC
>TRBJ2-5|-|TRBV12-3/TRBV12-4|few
CASSLPPETKTQYF
TGTGCCAGCAGTTTACCCCCCGAGACTAAGACCCAGTACTTC
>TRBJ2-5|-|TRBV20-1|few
CSGSSGGQETQYF
TGCAGTGGTTCGAGTGGGGGTCAAGAGACCCAGTACTTC
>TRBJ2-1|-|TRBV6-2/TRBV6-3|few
CASSYSRGANPNNEQFF
TGTGCCAGCAGTTACTCTCGCGGGGCGAACCCAAACAATGAGCAGTTCTTC
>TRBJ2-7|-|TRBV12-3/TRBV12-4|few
CASSLEARTEQYF
TGTGCCAGCAGTTTAGAAGCCCGGACGGAGCAGTACTTC